This T cell receptor beta chain was recovered during a study of T cells in localized non-small cell lung cancer. Some clones are missing from TCRdb's copy, which holds only in-frame ones; the method was immunoSEQ multiplex PCR. Of about 75,000 clones in the sample, 75% to 85% were seen once. This clone was found once. Its cognate antigen is unknown. Study outcomes and limitations: Uninvolved adjacent lung, not tumor, had the highest T cell clonality. Sequencing covered just one tumor region, so heterogeneity cannot be ruled out.

This TCR derives from a female donor older than 55 with stage I lung adenocarcinoma. Sequences were derived from peripheral blood, sampled before any cancer treatment.

The CDR3 loop reads CAWSGSSGANVLTF. In nucleotides, the CDR3 is TGTGCCTGGAGTGGGTCCTCTGGGGCCAACGTCCTGACTTTC. V and J are TRBV30 and TRBJ2-6, with no clear D. There are 14 residues in the CDR3. Germline V gene lookup returns CDR1 GTSNPN and CDR2 SVGIG (reference sequence). The V and J ends lost 1 base and 0 bases respectively, with 4 bases between them.